These T cell receptor beta chains were read from a single sample in a study of blood T cell repertoires in COVID-19. Using immunoSEQ multiplex PCR, the repertoire was profiled, and TCRdb retains in-frame clones only, with some absent. The sample holds under 200,000 clones, 88% seen once. Sequenced input: peripheral blood. Receptors originate from a man aged 35 to 55 with active or convalescent COVID-19. CDR3s include the opening cysteine and the closing phenylalanine or tryptophan. D genes are given only for firm matches. The size of a clone is reported for some rows only, either as once, few or many, or as a class for expanded clones.

TRBV7-9	-	TRBJ1-2	-	CASSLVRPNYGYTF	TGTGCCAGCAGCTTAGTTCGTCCTAACTATGGCTACACCTTC
TRBV21-1	-	TRBJ2-1	-	CASSTHRDTNYNEQFF	TGTGCCAGCAGCACCCACCGGGACACTAACTACAATGAGCAGTTCTTC
TRBV5-1	-	TRBJ2-7	few	CASSASDRKGNEQYF	TGCGCCAGCAGCGCGTCCGACAGAAAGGGCAACGAGCAGTACTTC
TRBV19	-	TRBJ2-7	-	CASSSRSYEQYF	TGTGCCAGTAGTTCCCGGTCCTACGAGCAGTACTTC
TRBV6-5	-	TRBJ1-5	once	CASSSPNQPQHF	TGTGCCAGCAGTTCCCCTAATCAGCCCCAGCATTTT
TRBV11-2	-	TRBJ2-7	few	CASSRSGSYEQYF	TGTGCCAGCAGCCGAAGCGGCTCCTACGAGCAGTACTTC
TRBV7-2	-	TRBJ1-2	-	CASSLDPGFLGYGYTF	TGTGCCAGCAGCTTAGATCCGGGATTTTTAGGCTATGGCTACACCTTC
TRBV5-1	-	TRBJ1-6	once	CASSLGADHSPLHF	TGCGCCAGCAGCTTGGGGGCAGACCACTCACCCCTCCACTTT
TRBV19	TRBD1	TRBJ1-2	-	CASRNHRGQGYTF	TGTGCCAGTAGAAACCACAGGGGTCAGGGCTACACCTTC
TRBV19	TRBD1	TRBJ1-1	-	CASSVGDRGLPAFF	TGTGCCAGTAGCGTAGGGGACAGAGGCTTACCAGCTTTCTTT
TRBV10-3	TRBD1	TRBJ1-1	-	CAISPTGVNTEAFF	TGTGCCATCAGCCCAACAGGGGTGAACACTGAAGCTTTCTTT
TRBV7-2	TRBD1	TRBJ1-1	once	CASSPIRQGRTEAFF	TGTGCCAGCAGCCCGATACGACAGGGGCGCACTGAAGCTTTCTTT
TRBV24-1	TRBD1	TRBJ1-1	-	CATSDYRGTEAFF	TGTGCCACCAGTGATTACAGGGGCACTGAAGCTTTCTTT
TRBV18	TRBD1	TRBJ2-6	-	CASSVGQAFSGANVLTF	TGTGCCAGCTCTGTAGGACAGGCTTTTTCTGGGGCCAACGTCCTGACTTTC
TRBV5-4	-	TRBJ1-1	-	CASSLGGPDPGHQPEAFF	TGTGCCAGCAGCTTGGGGGGGCCCGATCCGGGACACCAACCTGAAGCTTTCTTT
TRBV6-6	TRBD2	TRBJ2-3	-	CASRRRIAGGLIDTQYF	TGTGCCAGCAGGCGACGGATAGCGGGGGGGCTGATAGATACGCAGTATTTT
TRBV9	TRBD1	TRBJ2-3	-	CASSREPGQGARTDTQYF	TGTGCCAGCAGCCGAGAACCGGGACAGGGGGCGCGTACGGATACGCAGTATTTT
TRBV5-4	TRBD1	TRBJ1-6	-	CASSLGGQGSSPLHF	TGTGCCAGCAGCTTGGGCGGACAGGGTAGTTCACCCCTCCACTTT
TRBV5-6	-	TRBJ1-4	once	CASSFRQANEKLFF	TGTGCCAGCAGCTTTCGACAGGCTAATGAAAAACTGTTTTTT
TRBV7-8	TRBD2	TRBJ2-7	-	CASSSILGGEQYF	TGTGCCAGCAGCTCGATTCTCGGGGGGGAGCAGTACTTC
TRBV9	-	TRBJ1-2	-	CASSVVEQPSGYTF	TGTGCCAGCAGCGTAGTCGAACAGCCGTCCGGCTACACCTTC
TRBV5-6	TRBD1	TRBJ2-5	-	CASSFIQGTHQETQYF	TGTGCCAGCAGCTTTATACAGGGGACCCACCAAGAGACCCAGTACTTC